This T cell receptor beta chain was observed in a study of regulatory T cells in long-lasting Graves disease. The wider study: Graves' disease counted as persistent after over 5 years of antithyroid drugs with positive TSH receptor antibodies. Overall study findings and caveats: Persistent disease preferred TRBV28, TRBJ1-2 and TRBJ2-5.

As concerns this clonotype: Antigen specificity is unknown.

V dropped 5 bases and J dropped 4; count of bases not matched to a gene: 6. The germline V gene has CDR1 MNHEY and CDR2 SMNVEV (reference sequence). The CDR3 sequence is 15 residues long. Arm-PCR of CDR3 regions and iRepertoire HTBI primers were used to build TCR beta libraries. Each CDR3 protein gets one entry after TCRdb re-called the multiplex PCR reads with MiXCR. The data hold about 310,000 distinct CDR3 sequences, with roughly a fifth observed a single time. Stated time point: persistent/refractory GD, antithyroid drugs over 5 years with positive TRAb. The TCR library used RNA extracted from PBMCs.

The TCR sequence derives from a female donor with Graves disease. The chain recombines TRBV27 with TRBJ2-2, with 8 positions matching TRBD1. Sequencing used peripheral blood mononuclear cells (PBMCs), obtained when the disease was refractory, from a patient treated with antithyroid drugs. In nucleotides, the CDR3 is TGTGCCAGCAGTCCTGACAGGGGTGGCACCGGGGAGCTGTTTTTT. The encoded protein is CASSPDRGGTGELFF.